The entry below describes one T cell receptor beta chain. The data originate from a study of OX40 agonist ivuxolimab in advanced cancers. CDR3 length: 16 amino acids. Looked up from germline, CDR1 is SGDLS and CDR2 is YYNGEE. V shed 2 bases and J shed 0 bases, with 13 bases lying between them. Data came from immunoSEQ multiplex PCR; TCRdb stores just in-frame clones and leaves some out. This sample has more than 35,000 clones, with roughly 86% found just once. The TCR comes from an adult with an advanced solid tumor such as melanoma, head and neck, liver or kidney cancer. The rearrangement links TRBV9 to TRBJ2-3; D may be TRBD1 (6 bases). This sample comprised CD4+ or CD8+ T cells sorted from blood, obtained in a trial of the OX40 agonist ivuxolimab. The CDR3 DNA sequence: TGTGCCAGCAGCGTTACCGGGACAACTAGCACAGATACGCAGTATTTT. Encoded protein: CASSVTGTTSTDTQYF. Looking up the rest from reference TRBV9 and TRBJ2-3 gives the full variable domain: DSGVTQTPKHLITATGQRVTLRCSPRSGDLSVYWYQQSLDQGLQFLIQYYNGEERAKGNILERFSAQQFPDLHSELNLSSLELGDSALYFCASSVTGTTSTDTQYFGPGTRLTVL.